The rows below give T cell receptor beta chains drawn from one sample of a study of T-cell reconstitution after alpha-beta-depleted transplantation in children. MiXCR, applied by TCRdb to the PCR reads, yields one record per CDR3 protein. The data hold over 200,000 distinct CDR3 sequences, with roughly a tenth observed a single time. The starting material was PBMCs, obtained before TCRalphabeta/CD19-depleted stem cell transplant. The receptor source for this set is a child less than two years old with acute myeloid leukemia, due to receive a stem cell transplant. CDR3s include the opening cysteine and the closing phenylalanine or tryptophan. D genes are given only for firm matches. Not every row has a clone size; where given, it reads once, few, many or a size class.

J | D | V | size | CDR3 | DNA
TRBJ2-2 | . | TRBV20-1 | many | CSARSGATGELFF | TGCAGTGCTAGGTCCGGGGCCACCGGGGAGCTGTTTTTT
TRBJ1-5 | . | TRBV3-1 | many | CASSQYSNQPQHF | TGTGCCAGCAGCCAGTATAGCAATCAGCCCCAGCATTTT
TRBJ1-2 | . | TRBV11-3 | . | CASSLRTVGIFGYTF | TGTGCCAGCAGCTTACGGACAGTTGGGATCTTCGGCTACACCTTC
TRBJ2-7 | . | TRBV20-1 | many | CSAKTSGLNSYEQYF | TGCAGTGCTAAGACCTCAGGACTTAACTCCTACGAGCAGTACTTC
TRBJ1-6 | . | TRBV3-1 | many | CASTQNNSPLHF | TGTGCCAGCACACAGAACAATTCACCCCTCCACTTT
TRBJ2-2 | TRBD1 | TRBV18 | . | CASSPLTLTGSTGELFF | TGTGCCAGCTCACCCTTGACCTTGACAGGGTCCACCGGGGAGCTGTTTTTT
TRBJ2-3 | TRBD1 | TRBV29-1 | many | CSVGRTGPTDTQYF | TGCAGCGTGGGCCGGACAGGGCCGACAGATACGCAGTATTTT
TRBJ2-3 | . | TRBV5-1 | many | CASSGTGDVRDTQYF | TGCGCCAGCAGCGGGACGGGGGATGTTAGAGATACGCAGTATTTT
TRBJ2-4 | TRBD1 | TRBV6-1 | many | CASSQQGAAKNIQYF | TGTGCCAGCAGTCAACAGGGGGCAGCCAAAAACATTCAGTACTTC
TRBJ2-5 | TRBD2 | TRBV20-1 | many | CSAALGLAEETQYF | TGCAGTGCTGCTCTCGGACTAGCGGAAGAGACCCAGTACTTC
TRBJ1-2 | TRBD1 | TRBV12-3/TRBV12-4 | . | CASSPGQGMGYTF | TGTGCCAGCAGCCCCGGACAGGGTATGGGCTACACCTTC
TRBJ1-1 | . | TRBV7-3 | many | CASSPTGNAEAFF | TGTGCCAGCAGCCCAACAGGGAACGCTGAAGCTTTCTTT
TRBJ2-2 | TRBD1 | TRBV27 | many | CASSLQGADGELFF | TGTGCCAGCAGTTTACAGGGGGCGGACGGGGAGCTGTTTTTT
TRBJ2-7 | TRBD1 | TRBV11-2 | many | CASSYSGQGRHEQYF | TGTGCCAGCAGTTACTCAGGACAGGGTCGGCACGAGCAGTACTTC
TRBJ2-1 | TRBD1 | TRBV11-1 | many | CASSSWHRGYNEQFF | TGTGCCAGCAGCTCTTGGCACAGGGGGTACAATGAGCAGTTCTTC
TRBJ2-6 | . | TRBV5-6 | . | CANHRFSRSGANVLTF | TGTGCCAACCATCGCTTTTCGAGGTCTGGGGCCAACGTCCTGACTTTC